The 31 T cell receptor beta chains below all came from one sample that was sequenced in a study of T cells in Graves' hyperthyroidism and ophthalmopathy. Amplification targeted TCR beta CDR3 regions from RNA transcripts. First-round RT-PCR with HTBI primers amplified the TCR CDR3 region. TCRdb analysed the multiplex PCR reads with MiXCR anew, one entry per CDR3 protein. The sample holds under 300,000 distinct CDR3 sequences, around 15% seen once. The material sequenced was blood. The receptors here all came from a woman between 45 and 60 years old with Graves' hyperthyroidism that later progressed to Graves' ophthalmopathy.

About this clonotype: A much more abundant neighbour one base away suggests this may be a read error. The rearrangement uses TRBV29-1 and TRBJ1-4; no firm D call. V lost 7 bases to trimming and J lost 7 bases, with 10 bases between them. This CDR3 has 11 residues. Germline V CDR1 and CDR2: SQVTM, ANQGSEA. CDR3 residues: CSAVEREKLFF. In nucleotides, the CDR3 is TGCAGCGCTGTCGAACGTGAAAAACTGTTTTTT. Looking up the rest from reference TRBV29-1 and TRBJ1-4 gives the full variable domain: SAVISQKPSRDICQRGTSLTIQCQVDSQVTMMFWYRQQPGQSLTLIATANQGSEATYESGFVIDKFPISRPNLTFSTLTVSNMSPEDSSIYLCSAVEREKLFFGSGTQLSVL.

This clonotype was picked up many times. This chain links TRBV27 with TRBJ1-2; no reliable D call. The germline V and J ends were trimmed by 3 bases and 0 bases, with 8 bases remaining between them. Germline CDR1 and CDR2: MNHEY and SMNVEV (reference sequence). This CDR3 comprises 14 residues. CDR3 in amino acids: CASSFRRTNYGYTF. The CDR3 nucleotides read TGTGCCAGCAGTTTCCGCCGGACTAACTATGGCTACACCTTC.

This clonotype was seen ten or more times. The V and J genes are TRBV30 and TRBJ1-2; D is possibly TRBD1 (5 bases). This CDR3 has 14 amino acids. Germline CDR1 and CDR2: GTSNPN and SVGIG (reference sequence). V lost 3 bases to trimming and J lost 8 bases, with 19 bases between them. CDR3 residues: CAWRSPGTWMGYTF. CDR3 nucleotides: TGTGCCTGGAGGAGTCCAGGGACCTGGATGGGCTACACCTTC.

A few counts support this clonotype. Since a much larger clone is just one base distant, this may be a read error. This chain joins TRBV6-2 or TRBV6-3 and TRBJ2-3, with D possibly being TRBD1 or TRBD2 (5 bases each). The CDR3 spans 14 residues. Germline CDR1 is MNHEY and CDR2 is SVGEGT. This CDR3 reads CASSYTGRTGTQYF. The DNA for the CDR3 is TGTGCCAGCAGTTACACGGGGCGAACAGGTACGCAGTATTTT.

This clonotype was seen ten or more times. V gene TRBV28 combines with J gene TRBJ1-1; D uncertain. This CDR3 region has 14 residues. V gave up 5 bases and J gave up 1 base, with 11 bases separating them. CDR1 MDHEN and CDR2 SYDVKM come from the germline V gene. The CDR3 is CASSGSWGNTEAFF. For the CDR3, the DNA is TGTGCCAGCAGTGGGAGTTGGGGGAACACTGAAGCTTTCTTT.

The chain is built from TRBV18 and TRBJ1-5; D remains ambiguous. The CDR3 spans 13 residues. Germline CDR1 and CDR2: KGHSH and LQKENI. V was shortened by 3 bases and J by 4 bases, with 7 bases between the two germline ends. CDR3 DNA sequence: TGTGCCAGCTCACCGGAGCCGAATCAGCCCCAGCATTTT. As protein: CASSPEPNQPQHF.

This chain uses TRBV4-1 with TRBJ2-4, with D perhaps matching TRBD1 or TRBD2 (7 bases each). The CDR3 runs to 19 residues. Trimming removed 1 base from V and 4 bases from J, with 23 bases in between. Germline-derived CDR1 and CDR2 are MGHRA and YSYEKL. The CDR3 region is CASSQGPALRGEGKNIQYF. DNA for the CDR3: TGCGCCAGCAGCCAAGGTCCAGCACTCAGGGGGGAGGGGAAAAACATTCAGTACTTC.

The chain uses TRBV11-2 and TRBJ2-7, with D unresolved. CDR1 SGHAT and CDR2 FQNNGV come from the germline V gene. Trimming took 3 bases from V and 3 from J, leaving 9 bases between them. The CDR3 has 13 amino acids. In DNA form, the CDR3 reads TGTGCCAGCAGCTTGGAGCTAAACTACGAGCAGTACTTC. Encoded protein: CASSLELNYEQYF.

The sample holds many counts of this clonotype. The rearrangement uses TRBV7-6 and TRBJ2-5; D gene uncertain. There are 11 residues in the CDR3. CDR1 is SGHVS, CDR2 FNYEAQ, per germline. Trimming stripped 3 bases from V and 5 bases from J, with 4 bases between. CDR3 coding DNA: TGTGCCAGCAGCTTTCCGGAGACCCAGTACTTC. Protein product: CASSFPETQYF.

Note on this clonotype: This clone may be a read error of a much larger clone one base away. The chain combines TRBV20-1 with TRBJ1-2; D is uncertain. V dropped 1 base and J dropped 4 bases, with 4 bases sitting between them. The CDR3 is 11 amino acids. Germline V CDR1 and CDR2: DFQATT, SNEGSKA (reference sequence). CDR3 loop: CSARGLYGYTF. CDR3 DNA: TGCAGTGCTAGAGGGCTCTATGGCTACACCTTC.

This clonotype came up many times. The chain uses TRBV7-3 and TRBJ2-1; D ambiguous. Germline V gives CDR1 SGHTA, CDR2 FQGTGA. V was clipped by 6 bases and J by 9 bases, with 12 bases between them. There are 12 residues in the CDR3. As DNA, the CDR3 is TGTGCCAGCAGGGCCGCGGCGGCTGAGCAGTTCTTC. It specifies CASRAAAAEQFF. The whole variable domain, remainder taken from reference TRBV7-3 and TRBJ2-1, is GAGVSQTPSNKVTEKGKYVELRCDPISGHTALYWYRQSLGQGPEFLIYFQGTGAADDSGLPNDRFFAVRPEGSVSTLKIQRTERGDSAVYLCASRAAAAEQFFGPGTRLTVL.

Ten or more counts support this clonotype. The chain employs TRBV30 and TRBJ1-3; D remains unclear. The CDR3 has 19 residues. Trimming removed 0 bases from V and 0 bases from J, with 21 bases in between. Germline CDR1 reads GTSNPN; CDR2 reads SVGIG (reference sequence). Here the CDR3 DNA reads TGTGCCTGGAGTGTCCAGACACCTATCCCATTCAACTCTGGAAACACCATATATTTT. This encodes CAWSVQTPIPFNSGNTIYF.

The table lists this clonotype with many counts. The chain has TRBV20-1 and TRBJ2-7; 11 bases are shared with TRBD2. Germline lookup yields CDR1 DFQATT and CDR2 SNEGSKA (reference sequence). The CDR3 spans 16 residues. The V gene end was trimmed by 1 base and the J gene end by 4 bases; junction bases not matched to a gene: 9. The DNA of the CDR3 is TGCAGTGCTAGAGTTCAGGCCGGGACTAGCGGATACGAGCAGTACTTC. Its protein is CSARVQAGTSGYEQYF.

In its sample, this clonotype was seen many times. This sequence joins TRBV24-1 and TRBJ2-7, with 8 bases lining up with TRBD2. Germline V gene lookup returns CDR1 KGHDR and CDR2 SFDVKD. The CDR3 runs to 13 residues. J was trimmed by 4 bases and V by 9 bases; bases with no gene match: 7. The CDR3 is CATAAGAAYEQYF. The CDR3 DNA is TGTGCCACCGCAGCGGGAGCCGCTTACGAGCAGTACTTC.

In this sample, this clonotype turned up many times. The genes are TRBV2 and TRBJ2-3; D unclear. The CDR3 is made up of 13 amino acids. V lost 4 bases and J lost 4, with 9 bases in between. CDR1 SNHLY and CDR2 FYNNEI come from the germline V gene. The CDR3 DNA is TGTGCCAGCAGTGCCCTAAGGTCAGATACGCAGTATTTT. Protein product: CASSALRSDTQYF. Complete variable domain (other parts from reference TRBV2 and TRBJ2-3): EPEVTQTPSHQVTQMGQEVILRCVPISNHLYFYWYRQILGQKVEFLVSFYNNEISEKSEIFDDQFSVERPDGSNFTLKIRSTKLEDSAMYFCASSALRSDTQYFGPGTRLTVL.

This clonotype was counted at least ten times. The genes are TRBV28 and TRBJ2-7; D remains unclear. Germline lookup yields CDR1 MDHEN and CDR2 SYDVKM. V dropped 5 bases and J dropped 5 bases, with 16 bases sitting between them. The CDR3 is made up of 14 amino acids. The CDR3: CASSPPDGANEQYF. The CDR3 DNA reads TGTGCCAGCAGTCCTCCGGACGGCGCCAACGAGCAGTACTTC.

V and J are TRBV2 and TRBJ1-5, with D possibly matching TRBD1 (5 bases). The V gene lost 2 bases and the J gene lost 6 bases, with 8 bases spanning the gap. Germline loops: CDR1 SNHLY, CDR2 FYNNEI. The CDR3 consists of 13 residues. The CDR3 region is CASSEWGVQPQHF. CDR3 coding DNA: TGTGCCAGCAGTGAATGGGGGGTTCAGCCCCAGCATTTT.

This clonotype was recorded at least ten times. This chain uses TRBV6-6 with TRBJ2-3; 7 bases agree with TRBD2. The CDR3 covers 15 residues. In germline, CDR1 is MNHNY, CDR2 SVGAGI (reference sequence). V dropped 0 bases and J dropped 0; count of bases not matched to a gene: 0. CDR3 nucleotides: TGTGCCAGCAGTTACTCGGGACTAAGCACAGATACGCAGTATTTT. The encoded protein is CASSYSGLSTDTQYF.

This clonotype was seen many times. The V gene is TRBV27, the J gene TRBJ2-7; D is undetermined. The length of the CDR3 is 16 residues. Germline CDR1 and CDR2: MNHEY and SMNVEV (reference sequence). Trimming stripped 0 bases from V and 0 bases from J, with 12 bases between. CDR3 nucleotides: TGTGCCAGCAGTTTATCGAGACGGTTCAGCTCCTACGAGCAGTACTTC. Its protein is CASSLSRRFSSYEQYF.

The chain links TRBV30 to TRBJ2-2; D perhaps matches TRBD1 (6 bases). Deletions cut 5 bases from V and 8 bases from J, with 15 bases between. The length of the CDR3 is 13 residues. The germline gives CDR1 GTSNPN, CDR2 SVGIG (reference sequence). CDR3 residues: CAWDPGRGGELFF. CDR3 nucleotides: TGTGCCTGGGACCCTGGCAGGGGAGGGGAGCTGTTTTTT.

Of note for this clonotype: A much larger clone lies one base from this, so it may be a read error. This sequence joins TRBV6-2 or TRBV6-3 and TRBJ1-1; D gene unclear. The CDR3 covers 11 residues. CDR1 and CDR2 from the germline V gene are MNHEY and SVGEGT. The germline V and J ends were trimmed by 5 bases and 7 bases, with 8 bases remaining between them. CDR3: CASSNGFEAFF. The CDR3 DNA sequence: TGTGCCAGCAGTAATGGATTTGAAGCTTTCTTT.

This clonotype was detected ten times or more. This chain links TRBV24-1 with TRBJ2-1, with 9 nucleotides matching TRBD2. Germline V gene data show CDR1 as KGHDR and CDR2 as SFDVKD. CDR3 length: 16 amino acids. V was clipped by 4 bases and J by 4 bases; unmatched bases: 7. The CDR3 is CATSERGRATYNEQFF. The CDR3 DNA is TGTGCCACCAGTGAGCGCGGGAGGGCGACGTACAATGAGCAGTTCTTC.

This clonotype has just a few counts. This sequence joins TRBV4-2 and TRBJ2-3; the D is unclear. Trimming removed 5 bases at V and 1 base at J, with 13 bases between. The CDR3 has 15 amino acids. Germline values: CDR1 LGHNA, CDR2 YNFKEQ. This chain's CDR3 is CASSKSPYGTDTQYF. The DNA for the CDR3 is TGTGCCAGCAGCAAATCCCCTTACGGCACAGATACGCAGTATTTT.

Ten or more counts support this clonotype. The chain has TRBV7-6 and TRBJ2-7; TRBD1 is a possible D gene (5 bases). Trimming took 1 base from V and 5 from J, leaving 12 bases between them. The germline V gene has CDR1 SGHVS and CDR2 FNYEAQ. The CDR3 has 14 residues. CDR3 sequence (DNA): TGTGCCAGCAGCTTAGTCGTCCAGGGCGACGAGCAGTACTTC. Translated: CASSLVVQGDEQYF. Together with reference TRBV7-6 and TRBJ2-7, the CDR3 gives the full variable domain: GAGVSQSPRYKVTKRGQDVALRCDPISGHVSLYWYRQALGQGPEFLTYFNYEAQQDKSGLPNDRFSAERPEGSISTLTIQRTEQRDSAMYRCASSLVVQGDEQYFGPGTRLTVT.

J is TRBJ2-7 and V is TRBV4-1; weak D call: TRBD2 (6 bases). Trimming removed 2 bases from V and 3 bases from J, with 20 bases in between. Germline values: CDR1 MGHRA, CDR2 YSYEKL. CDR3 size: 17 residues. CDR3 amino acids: CASSQPVHGVSGYEQYF. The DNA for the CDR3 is TGCGCCAGCAGCCAACCCGTCCATGGGGTTAGCGGCTACGAGCAGTACTTC.

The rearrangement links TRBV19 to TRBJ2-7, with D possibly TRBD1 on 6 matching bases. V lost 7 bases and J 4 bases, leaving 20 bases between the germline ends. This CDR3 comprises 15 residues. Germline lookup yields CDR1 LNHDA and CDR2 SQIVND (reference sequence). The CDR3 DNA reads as TGTGCCAGTATAGGACAGCGTAAGGCTGGGTACGAGCAGTACTTC. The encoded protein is CASIGQRKAGYEQYF.

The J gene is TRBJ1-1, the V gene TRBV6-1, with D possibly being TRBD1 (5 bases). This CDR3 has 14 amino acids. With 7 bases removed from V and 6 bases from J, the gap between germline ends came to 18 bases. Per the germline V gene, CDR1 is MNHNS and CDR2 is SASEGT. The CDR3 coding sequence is TGTGCCAGCATGGTGGTGGGACCTCACGCTGAAGCTTTCTTT. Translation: CASMVVGPHAEAFF.

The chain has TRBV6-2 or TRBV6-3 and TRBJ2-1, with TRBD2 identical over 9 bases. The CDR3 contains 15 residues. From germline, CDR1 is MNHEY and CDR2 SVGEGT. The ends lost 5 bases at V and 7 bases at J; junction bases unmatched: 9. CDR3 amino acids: CASSDPASGKNEQFF. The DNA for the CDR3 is TGTGCCAGCAGTGACCCAGCTAGCGGGAAAAATGAGCAGTTCTTC.

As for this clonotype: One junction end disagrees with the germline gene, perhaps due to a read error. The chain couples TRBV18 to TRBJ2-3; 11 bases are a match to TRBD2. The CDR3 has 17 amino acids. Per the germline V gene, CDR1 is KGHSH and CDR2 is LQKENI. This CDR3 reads CASSPGTSGRSTNTQYF. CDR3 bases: TGTGCCAGCTCACCCGGGACTAGCGGACGTAGCACAAATACGCAGTATTTT. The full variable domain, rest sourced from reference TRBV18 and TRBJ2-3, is NAGVMQNPRHLVRRRGQEARLRCSPMKGHSHVYWYRQLPEEGLKFMVYLQKENIIDESGMPKERFSAEFPKEGPSILRIQQVVRGDSAAYFCASSPGTSGRSTNTQYFGPGTRLTVL.

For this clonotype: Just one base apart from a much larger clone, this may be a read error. CDR3 sequence (DNA): TGTGCCTGGAGCCCCCCGGCTGGTAATGAAAAACTGTTTTTT. This encodes CAWSPPAGNEKLFF. The V and J genes are TRBV30 and TRBJ1-4; D is uncertain. Per germline, CDR1 GTSNPN and CDR2 SVGIG (reference sequence). Trimming left V 3 bases short and J 4 bases short, with 12 bases between. This CDR3 is 14 amino acids long.

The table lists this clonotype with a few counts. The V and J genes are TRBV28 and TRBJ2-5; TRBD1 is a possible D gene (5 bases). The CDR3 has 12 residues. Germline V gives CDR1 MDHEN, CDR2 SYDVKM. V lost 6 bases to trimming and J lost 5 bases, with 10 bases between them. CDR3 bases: TGTGCCAGCAGGGGGCTAAGGGAGACCCAGTACTTC. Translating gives CASRGLRETQYF.